This T cell receptor beta chain was recorded in a study of shared clonotypes between healthy human individuals. Germline assignment: CDR1 MGHRA and CDR2 YSYEKL. There are 11 residues in the CDR3. V lost 3 bases and J 8 bases, leaving 5 bases between the germline ends. Some clones are missing from TCRdb's copy, which holds only in-frame ones; the method was immunoSEQ multiplex PCR. The table shows roughly 2.5 million clones, with around 94% occurring only once. The origin of this receptor is a young man in good health. The gene calls are TRBV4-1 and TRBJ2-1, with TRBD2 as a possible D gene (5 bases). Sequencing used naive CD4+ T cells sorted from blood. Documented subset: CD45RA+ positively selected. The CDR3 sequence: CASSHSDEQFF. CDR3 bases: TGCGCCAGCAGCCATAGCGATGAGCAGTTCTTC.